This T cell receptor (beta chain) stems from a study of long-term antiretroviral therapy in people with HIV. General study results and limits: Patients on ART gained diversity, which nonetheless stayed below transplant donor controls.

They ran version v3.0 of the immunoSEQ assay at survey level. Profiled with immunoSEQ multiplex PCR; TCRdb holds only in-frame clones, not every one. The sample consists of about 25,000 clones, about 91% of them appearing once. The CDR3 covers 15 residues. Trimming removed 3 bases at V and 5 bases at J, with 11 bases between. CDR1 and CDR2 (germline): SNHLY, FYNNEI. A word on this clone: The target antigen is unknown.

Sequenced material: unsorted PBMCs, taken around 4.5 years after starting antiretroviral therapy. This sequence originates from a man aged 30 to 45 with HIV. The V and J genes are TRBV2 and TRBJ2-6; no clear D. CDR3 loop: CASSDHDSRANVLTF. The CDR3 DNA follows: TGTGCCAGCAGTGATCATGACTCCCGGGCCAACGTCCTGACTTTC.